A selection of T cell receptor beta chains follows, all from one sample in a study of identical twins. Using its own MiXCR run on the 5' RACE reads, TCRdb lists one record per CDR3 protein. This sample has 690,000 or so distinct CDR3 sequences, with over 5% found just once. The sequencing input was naive T cells sorted from blood. The receptors here all came from a man between 18 and 35 years old in good health. Each CDR3 is given with its conserved first and last residue. The D gene is left open where the match is weak. Only part of the rows carry a size: once, few, many, or a class if the clone is expanded.

V gene: TRBV4-1
J gene: TRBJ2-4
clone size: .
D gene: TRBD2
CDR3 DNA: TGCGCCAGCAGCCCCCGTAGCGGGAGTAGCGACATTCAGTACTTC
CDR3 protein: CASSPRSGSSDIQYF

V gene: TRBV14
J gene: TRBJ2-3
clone size: .
D gene: .
CDR3 DNA: TGTGCCAGCAACCCCAGCTTGGTGTCGGATACGCAGTATTTT
CDR3 protein: CASNPSLVSDTQYF

V gene: TRBV6-1
J gene: TRBJ2-1
clone size: few
D gene: .
CDR3 DNA: TGTGCCAGCAGTCGGCCGGGGGTGTATCAATCCTACAATGAGCAGTTCTTC
CDR3 protein: CASSRPGVYQSYNEQFF

V gene: TRBV29-1
J gene: TRBJ1-1
clone size: many
D gene: .
CDR3 DNA: TGCAGCGTAAGACCCCGGGGGGTTTATCTTCCCGAAGCTTTCTTT
CDR3 protein: CSVRPRGVYLPEAFF

V gene: TRBV20-1
J gene: TRBJ1-1
clone size: few
D gene: TRBD1
CDR3 DNA: TGCAGTGCAAGGGGAGGACAGGGCGGCACTGAAGCTTTCTTT
CDR3 protein: CSARGGQGGTEAFF

V gene: TRBV18
J gene: TRBJ1-2
clone size: .
D gene: .
CDR3 DNA: TGTGCCAGCTCACCACAAAGGACAAGTAGATATGGCTACACCTTC
CDR3 protein: CASSPQRTSRYGYTF

V gene: TRBV5-1
J gene: TRBJ2-7
clone size: few
D gene: .
CDR3 DNA: TGCGCCAGCAGCTTGGCCCTGCGGGATTTCCTCTACGAGCAGTACTTC
CDR3 protein: CASSLALRDFLYEQYF

V gene: TRBV5-1
J gene: TRBJ2-7
clone size: many
D gene: .
CDR3 DNA: TGCGCCAGCAGCTTGTCCCGGACCCTCTCCTACGAGCAGTACTTC
CDR3 protein: CASSLSRTLSYEQYF

V gene: TRBV6-4
J gene: TRBJ1-4
clone size: .
D gene: .
CDR3 DNA: TGTGCCAGCCTGGGCCACGTCGATGGAAAACTGTTTTTT
CDR3 protein: CASLGHVDGKLFF

V gene: TRBV2
J gene: TRBJ2-7
clone size: .
D gene: .
CDR3 DNA: TGTGCCAGCAGTGGAGCAGGTGGAACAGGGTTCTACGAGCAGTACTTC
CDR3 protein: CASSGAGGTGFYEQYF

V gene: TRBV20-1
J gene: TRBJ2-2
clone size: many
D gene: .
CDR3 DNA: TGCAGTGCTACACAGGTGGCGAACACCGGGGAGCTGTTTTTT
CDR3 protein: CSATQVANTGELFF

V gene: TRBV20-1
J gene: TRBJ2-5
clone size: few
D gene: TRBD2
CDR3 DNA: TGCAGTGCTAGCGAAGGGATGACTAGCGGGATAGGAATGGAGACCCAGTACTTC
CDR3 protein: CSASEGMTSGIGMETQYF

V gene: TRBV24-1
J gene: TRBJ2-3
clone size: many
D gene: .
CDR3 DNA: TGTGCCACCAGTGACCACGGACTTCCGCACACAGATACGCAGTATTTT
CDR3 protein: CATSDHGLPHTDTQYF

V gene: TRBV3-1
J gene: TRBJ2-1
clone size: many
D gene: .
CDR3 DNA: TGTGCCAGCAGCCCTAAGGGAGAGACTGACAATGAGCAGTTCTTC
CDR3 protein: CASSPKGETDNEQFF

V gene: TRBV11-1
J gene: TRBJ2-3
clone size: many
D gene: .
CDR3 DNA: TGTGCCAGCAGCTTTCCCAACACAGCGGACGCTCCCTTCACAGATACGCAGTATTTT
CDR3 protein: CASSFPNTADAPFTDTQYF

V gene: TRBV29-1
J gene: TRBJ1-4
clone size: many
D gene: TRBD1
CDR3 DNA: TGCAGCGCCCACAACAGGGGAGATGAAAAACTGTTTTTT
CDR3 protein: CSAHNRGDEKLFF

V gene: TRBV18
J gene: TRBJ2-7
clone size: .
D gene: .
CDR3 DNA: TGTGCCAGCTCACCAGGGAGGATCCCAGCAGGAGAGCAGTACTTC
CDR3 protein: CASSPGRIPAGEQYF